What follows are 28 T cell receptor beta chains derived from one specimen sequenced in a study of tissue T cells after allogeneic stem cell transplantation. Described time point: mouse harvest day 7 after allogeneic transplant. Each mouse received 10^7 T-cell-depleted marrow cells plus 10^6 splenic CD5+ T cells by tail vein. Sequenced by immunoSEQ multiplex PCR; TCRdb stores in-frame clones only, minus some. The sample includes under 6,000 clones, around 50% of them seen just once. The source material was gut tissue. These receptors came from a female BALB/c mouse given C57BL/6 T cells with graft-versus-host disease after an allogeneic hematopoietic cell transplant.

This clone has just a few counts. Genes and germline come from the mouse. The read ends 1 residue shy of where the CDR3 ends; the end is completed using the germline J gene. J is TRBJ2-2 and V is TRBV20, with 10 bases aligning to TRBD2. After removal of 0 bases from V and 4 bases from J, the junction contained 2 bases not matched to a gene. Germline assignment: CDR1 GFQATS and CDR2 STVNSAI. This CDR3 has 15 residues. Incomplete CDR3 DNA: TGTGGTGCTAGGGACTGGGGGGGCTCCACCGGGCAGCTCTAC. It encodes CGARDWGGSTGQLY. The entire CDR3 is CGARDWGGSTGQLYF. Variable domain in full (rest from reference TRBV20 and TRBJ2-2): GALVYQYPRRTICKSGTSMRMECQAVGFQATSVAWYRQSPQKTFELIALSTVNSAIKYEQNFTQEKFPISHPNLSFSSMTVLNAYLEDRGLYLCGARDWGGSTGQLYFGEGSKLTVL.

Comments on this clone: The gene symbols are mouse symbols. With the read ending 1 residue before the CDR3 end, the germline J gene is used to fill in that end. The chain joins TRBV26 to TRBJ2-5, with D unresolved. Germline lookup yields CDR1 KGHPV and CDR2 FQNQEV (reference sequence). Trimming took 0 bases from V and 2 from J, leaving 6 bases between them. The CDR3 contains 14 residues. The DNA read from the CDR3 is TGTGCCAGCAGTCTGTCCGCGACCCAAGACACCCAGTAC. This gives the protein CASSLSATQDTQY. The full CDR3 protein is CASSLSATQDTQYF.

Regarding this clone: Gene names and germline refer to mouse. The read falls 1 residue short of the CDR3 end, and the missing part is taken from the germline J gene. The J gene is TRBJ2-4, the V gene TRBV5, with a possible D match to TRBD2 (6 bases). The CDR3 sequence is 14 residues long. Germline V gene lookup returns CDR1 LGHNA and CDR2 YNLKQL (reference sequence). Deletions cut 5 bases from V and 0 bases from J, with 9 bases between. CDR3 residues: CASSWDFSQNTLYF. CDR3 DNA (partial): TGTGCCAGCAGCTGGGACTTTAGTCAAAACACCTTGTAC.

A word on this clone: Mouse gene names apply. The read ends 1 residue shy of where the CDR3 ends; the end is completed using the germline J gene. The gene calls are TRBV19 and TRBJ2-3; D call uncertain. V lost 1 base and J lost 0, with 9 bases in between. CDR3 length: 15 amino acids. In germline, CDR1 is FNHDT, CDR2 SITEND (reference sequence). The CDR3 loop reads CASSIYNPSAETLYF. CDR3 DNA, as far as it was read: TGTGCCAGCAGTATATACAACCCTAGTGCAGAAACGCTGTAT.

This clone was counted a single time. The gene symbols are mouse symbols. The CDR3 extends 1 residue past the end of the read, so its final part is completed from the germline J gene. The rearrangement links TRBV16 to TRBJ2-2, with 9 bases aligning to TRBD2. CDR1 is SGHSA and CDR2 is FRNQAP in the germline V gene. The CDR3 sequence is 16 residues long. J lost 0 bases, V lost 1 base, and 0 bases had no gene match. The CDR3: CASSLAGGANTGQLYF. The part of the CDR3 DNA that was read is TGTGCAAGCAGCTTAGCTGGGGGGGCAAACACCGGGCAGCTCTAC. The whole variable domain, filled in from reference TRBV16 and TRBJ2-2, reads NAGVIQTPRHKVTGKGQEATLWCEPISGHSAVFWYRQTIVQGLEFLTYFRNQAPIDDSGMPKERFSAQMPNQSHSTLKIQSTQPQDSAVYLCASSLAGGANTGQLYFGEGSKLTVL.

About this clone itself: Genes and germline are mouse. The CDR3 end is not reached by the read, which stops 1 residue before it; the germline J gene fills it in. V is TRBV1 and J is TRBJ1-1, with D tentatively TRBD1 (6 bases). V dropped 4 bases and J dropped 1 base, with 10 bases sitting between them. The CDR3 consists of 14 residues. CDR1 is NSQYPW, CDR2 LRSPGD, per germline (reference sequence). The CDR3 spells CTCSGRDKNTEVFF. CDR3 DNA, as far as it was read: TGCACCTGCAGTGGCCGGGACAAAAACACAGAAGTCTTC.

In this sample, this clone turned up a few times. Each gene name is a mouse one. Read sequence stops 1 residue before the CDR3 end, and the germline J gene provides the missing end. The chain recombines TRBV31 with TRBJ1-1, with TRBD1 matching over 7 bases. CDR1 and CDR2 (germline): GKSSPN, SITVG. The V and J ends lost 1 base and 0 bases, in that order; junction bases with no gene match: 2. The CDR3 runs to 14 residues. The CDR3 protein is CAWSPGQANTEVFF. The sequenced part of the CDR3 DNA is TGTGCCTGGAGTCCCGGACAGGCAAACACAGAAGTCTTC.

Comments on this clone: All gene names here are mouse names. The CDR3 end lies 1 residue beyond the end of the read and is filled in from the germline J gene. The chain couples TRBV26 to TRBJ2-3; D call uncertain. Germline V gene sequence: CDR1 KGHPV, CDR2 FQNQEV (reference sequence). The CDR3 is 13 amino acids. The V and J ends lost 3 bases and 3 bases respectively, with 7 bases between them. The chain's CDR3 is CASSLYTAETLYF. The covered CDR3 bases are TGTGCCAGCAGTCTCTACACAGCAGAAACGCTGTAT.

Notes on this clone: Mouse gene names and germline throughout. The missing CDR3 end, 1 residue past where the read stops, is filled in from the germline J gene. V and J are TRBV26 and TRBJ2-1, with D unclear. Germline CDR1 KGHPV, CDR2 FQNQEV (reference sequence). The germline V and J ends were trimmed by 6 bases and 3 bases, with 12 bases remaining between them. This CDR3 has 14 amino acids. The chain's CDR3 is CASSPTKIYAEQFF. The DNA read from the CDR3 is TGTGCCAGCAGCCCGACAAAAATCTATGCTGAGCAGTTC. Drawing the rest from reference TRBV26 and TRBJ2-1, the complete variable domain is NSKVIQTPRYLVKGQGQKAKMRCIPEKGHPVVFWYQQNKNNEFKFLINFQNQEVLQQIDMTEKRFSAECPSNSPCSLEIQSSEAGDSALYLCASSPTKIYAEQFFGPGTRLTVL.

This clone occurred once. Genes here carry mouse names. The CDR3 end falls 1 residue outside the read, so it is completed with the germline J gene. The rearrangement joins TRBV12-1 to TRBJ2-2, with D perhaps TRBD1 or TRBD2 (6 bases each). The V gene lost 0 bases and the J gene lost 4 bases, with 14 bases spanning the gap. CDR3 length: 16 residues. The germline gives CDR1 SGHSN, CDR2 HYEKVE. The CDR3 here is CASSLVGGAGTGQLYF. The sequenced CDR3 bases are TGTGCCAGCTCTCTCGTTGGGGGCGCGGGCACCGGGCAGCTCTAC.

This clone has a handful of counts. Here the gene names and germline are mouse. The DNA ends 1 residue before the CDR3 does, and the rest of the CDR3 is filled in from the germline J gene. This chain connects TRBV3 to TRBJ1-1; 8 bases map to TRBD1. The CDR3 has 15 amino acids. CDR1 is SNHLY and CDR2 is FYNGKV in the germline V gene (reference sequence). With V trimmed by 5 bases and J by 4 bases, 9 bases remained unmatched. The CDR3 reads CASSAGTGRGTEVFF. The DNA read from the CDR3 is TGTGCCAGCAGCGCCGGGACAGGAAGGGGCACAGAAGTCTTC.

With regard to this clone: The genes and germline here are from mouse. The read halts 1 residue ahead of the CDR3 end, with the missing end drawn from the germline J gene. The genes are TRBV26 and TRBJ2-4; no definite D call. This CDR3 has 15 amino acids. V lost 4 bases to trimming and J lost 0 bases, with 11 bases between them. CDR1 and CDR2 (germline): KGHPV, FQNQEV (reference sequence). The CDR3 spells CASSPRLSSQNTLYF. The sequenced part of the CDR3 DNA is TGTGCCAGCAGTCCCCGACTTTCTAGTCAAAACACCTTGTAC.

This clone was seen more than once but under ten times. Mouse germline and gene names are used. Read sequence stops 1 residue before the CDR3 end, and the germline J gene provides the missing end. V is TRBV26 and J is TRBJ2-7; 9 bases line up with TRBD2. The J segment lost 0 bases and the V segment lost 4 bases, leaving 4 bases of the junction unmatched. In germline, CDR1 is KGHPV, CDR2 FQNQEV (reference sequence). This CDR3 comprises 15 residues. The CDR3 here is CASSRGLGSSYEQYF. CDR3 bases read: TGTGCCAGCAGTCGGGGACTGGGAAGCTCCTATGAACAGTAC.

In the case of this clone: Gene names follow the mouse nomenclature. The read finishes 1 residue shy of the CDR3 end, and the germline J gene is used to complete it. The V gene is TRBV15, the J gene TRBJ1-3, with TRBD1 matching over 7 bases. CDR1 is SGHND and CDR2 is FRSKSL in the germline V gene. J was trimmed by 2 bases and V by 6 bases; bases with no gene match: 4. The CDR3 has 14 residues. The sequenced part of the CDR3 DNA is TGTGCCAGCAGCCCACAGGGGACTGGAAATACGCTCTAT. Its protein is CASSPQGTGNTLY. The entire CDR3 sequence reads CASSPQGTGNTLYF.

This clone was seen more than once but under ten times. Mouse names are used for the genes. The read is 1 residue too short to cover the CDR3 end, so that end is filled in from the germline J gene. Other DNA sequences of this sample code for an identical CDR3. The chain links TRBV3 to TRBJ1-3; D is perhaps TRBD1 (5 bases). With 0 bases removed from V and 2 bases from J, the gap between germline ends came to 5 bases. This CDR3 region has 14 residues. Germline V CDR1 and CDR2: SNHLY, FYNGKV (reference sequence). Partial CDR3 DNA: TGTGCCAGCAGCTTAGCAGGGGCTGGAAATACGCTCTAT. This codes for CASSLAGAGNTLY. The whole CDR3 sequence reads CASSLAGAGNTLYF.

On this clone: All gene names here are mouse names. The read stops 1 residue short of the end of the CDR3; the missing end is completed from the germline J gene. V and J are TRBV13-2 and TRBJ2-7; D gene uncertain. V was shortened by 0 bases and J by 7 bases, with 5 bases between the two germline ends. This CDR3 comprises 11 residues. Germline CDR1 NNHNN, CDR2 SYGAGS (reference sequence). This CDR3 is CASGDAREQYF. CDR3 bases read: TGTGCCAGCGGTGATGCTAGGGAACAGTAC.

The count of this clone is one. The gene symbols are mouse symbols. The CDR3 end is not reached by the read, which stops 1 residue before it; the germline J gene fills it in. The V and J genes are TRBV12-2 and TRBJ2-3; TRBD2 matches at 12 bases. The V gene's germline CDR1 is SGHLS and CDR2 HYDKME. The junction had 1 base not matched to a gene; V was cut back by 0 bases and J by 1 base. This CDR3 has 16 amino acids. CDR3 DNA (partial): TGTGCCAGCTCTCTCGGGACTGGGGGGCGTGCAGAAACGCTGTAT. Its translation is CASSLGTGGRAETLY. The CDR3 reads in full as CASSLGTGGRAETLYF.

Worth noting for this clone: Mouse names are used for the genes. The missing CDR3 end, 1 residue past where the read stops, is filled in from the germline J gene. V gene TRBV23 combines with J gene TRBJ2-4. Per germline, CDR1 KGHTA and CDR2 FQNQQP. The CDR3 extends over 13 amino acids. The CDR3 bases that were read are TGCTCCAGCAGTCGGGACAGTCAAAACACCTTGTAC. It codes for CSSSRDSQNTLY. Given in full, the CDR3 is CSSSRDSQNTLYF.

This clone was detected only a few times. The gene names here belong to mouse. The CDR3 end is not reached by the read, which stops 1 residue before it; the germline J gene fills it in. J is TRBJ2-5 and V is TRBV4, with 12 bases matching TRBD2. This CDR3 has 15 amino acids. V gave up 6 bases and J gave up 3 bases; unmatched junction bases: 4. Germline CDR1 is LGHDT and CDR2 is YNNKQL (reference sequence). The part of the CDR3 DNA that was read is TGTGCCAGCAGTCGGGACTGGGGGGCACAAGACACCCAGTAC. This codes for CASSRDWGAQDTQY. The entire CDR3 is CASSRDWGAQDTQYF.

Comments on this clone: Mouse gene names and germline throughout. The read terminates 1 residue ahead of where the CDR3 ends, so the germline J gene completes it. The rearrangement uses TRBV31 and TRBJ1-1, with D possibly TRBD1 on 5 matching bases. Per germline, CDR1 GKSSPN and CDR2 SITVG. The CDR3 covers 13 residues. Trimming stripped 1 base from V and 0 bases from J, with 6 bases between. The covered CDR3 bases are TGTGCCTGGAGTCAACAGGCAAACACAGAAGTCTTC. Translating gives CAWSQQANTEVF. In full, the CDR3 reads CAWSQQANTEVFF.

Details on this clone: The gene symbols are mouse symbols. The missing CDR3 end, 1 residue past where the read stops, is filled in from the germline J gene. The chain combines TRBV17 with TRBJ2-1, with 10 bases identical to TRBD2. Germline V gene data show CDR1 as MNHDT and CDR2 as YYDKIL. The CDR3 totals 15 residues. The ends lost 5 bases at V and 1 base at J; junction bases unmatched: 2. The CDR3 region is CASSVDWGNYAEQFF. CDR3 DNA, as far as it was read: TGTGCTAGCAGTGTGGACTGGGGGAACTATGCTGAGCAGTTC. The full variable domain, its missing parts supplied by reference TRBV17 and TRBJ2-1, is DTTVKQNPRYKLARVGKPVNLICSQTMNHDTMYWYQKKPNQAPKLLLFYYDKILNREADTFEKFQSSRPNNSFCSLYIGSAGLEYSAMYLCASSVDWGNYAEQFFGPGTRLTVL.

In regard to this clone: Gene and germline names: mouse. This CDR3 is CASSIGGNTEVFF. Partial CDR3 DNA: TGTGCCAGCAGTATAGGGGGAAACACAGAAGTCTTC. The chain carries TRBV19 and TRBJ1-1; D not resolved. Read data end 1 residue before the CDR3 end; the end is taken from the germline J gene. The CDR3 runs to 13 residues. Per the germline V gene, CDR1 is FNHDT and CDR2 is SITEND (reference sequence). V was clipped by 0 bases and J by 1 base, with 4 bases between them.

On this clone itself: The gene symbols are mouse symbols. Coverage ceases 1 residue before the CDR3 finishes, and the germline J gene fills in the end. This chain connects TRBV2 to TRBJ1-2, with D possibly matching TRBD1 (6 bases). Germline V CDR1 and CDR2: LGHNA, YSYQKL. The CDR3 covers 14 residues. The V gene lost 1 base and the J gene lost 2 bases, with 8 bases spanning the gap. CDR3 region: CASSQAGQNSDYTF. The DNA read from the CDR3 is TGTGCCAGCAGCCAAGCAGGACAGAACTCCGACTACACC.

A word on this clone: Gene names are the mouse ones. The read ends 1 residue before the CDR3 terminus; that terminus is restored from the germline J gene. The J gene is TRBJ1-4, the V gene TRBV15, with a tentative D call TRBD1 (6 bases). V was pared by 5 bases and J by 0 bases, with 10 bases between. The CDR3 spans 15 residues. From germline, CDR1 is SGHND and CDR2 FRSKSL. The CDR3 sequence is CASSPGHVSNERLFF. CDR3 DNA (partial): TGTGCCAGCAGTCCGGGACACGTTTCCAACGAAAGATTATTT.

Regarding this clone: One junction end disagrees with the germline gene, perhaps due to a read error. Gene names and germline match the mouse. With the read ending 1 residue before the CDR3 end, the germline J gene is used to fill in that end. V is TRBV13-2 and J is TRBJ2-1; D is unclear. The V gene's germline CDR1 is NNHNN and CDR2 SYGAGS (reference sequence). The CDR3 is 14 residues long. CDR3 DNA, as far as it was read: TGTGCCAGCAGTGATGCACCCATCTATGCTGAGCAGTTC. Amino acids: CASSDAPIYAEQF. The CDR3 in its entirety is CASSDAPIYAEQFF.

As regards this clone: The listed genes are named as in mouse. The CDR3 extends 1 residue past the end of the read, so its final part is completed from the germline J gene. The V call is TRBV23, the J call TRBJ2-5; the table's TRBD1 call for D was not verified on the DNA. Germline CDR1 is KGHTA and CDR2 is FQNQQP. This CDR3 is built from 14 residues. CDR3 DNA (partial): TGCTCCAGCAGTCCGACAGGGGGCCAAGACACCCAGTAC. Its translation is CSSSPTGGQDTQY. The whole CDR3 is CSSSPTGGQDTQYF.

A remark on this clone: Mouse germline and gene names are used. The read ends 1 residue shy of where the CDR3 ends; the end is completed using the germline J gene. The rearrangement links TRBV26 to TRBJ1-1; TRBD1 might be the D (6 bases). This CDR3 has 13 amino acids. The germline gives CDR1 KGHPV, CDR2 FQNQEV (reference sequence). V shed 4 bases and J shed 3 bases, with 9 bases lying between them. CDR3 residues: CASSPRGDTEVFF. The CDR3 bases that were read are TGTGCCAGCAGTCCCAGGGGAGACACAGAAGTCTTC.

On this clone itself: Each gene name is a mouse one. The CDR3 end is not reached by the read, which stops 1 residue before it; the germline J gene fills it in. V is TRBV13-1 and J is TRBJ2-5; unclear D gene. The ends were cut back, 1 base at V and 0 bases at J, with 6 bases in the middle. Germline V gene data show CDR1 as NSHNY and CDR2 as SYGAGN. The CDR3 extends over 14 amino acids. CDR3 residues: CASSDNSNQDTQYF. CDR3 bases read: TGTGCCAGCAGTGATAACAGTAACCAAGACACCCAGTAC.